The 28 T cell receptor beta chains in this list originate from one sample, sequenced in a study of T cells in Graves' hyperthyroidism and ophthalmopathy. It was RNA transcripts that yielded the amplified TCR beta CDR3 regions. Carried out on the TCR CDR3, a first-round RT-PCR used the HTBI primer set. TCRdb processed the multiplex PCR reads anew with MiXCR; each CDR3 protein has one entry. The table shows 690,000 or so distinct CDR3 sequences, with about 19% occurring only once. Sequenced sample: blood. All receptors derive from a woman aged 45-60 years with Graves' hyperthyroidism that later progressed to Graves' ophthalmopathy.

This clonotype was recorded a few times. The chain employs TRBV6-5 and TRBJ1-5, with a tentative D call TRBD1 (5 bases). The CDR3 length is 17 residues. Per germline, CDR1 MNHEY and CDR2 SVGAGI. V lost 2 bases and J lost 3, with 17 bases in between. The CDR3 spells CASSYGGETNFNQPQHF. CDR3 sequence (DNA): TGTGCCAGCAGTTACGGGGGGGAGACAAATTTCAATCAGCCCCAGCATTTT.

The chain links TRBV19 to TRBJ2-5; 11 bases align to TRBD2. Germline CDR1 and CDR2: LNHDA and SQIVND (reference sequence). The length of the CDR3 is 17 residues. V shed 1 base, J shed 4 bases, and the junction held 8 bases outside the gene matches. The CDR3 DNA reads TGTGCCAGTAGTATAGTTTCGACTAGCGGGGCCGGAGAGACCCAGTACTTC. This codes for CASSIVSTSGAGETQYF.

This clonotype was found a few times. The chain has TRBV28 and TRBJ2-4; D gene unclear. Trimming took 6 bases from V and 6 from J, leaving 12 bases between them. The CDR3 extends over 13 amino acids. Germline values: CDR1 MDHEN, CDR2 SYDVKM. In nucleotides, the CDR3 is TGTGCCAGCAGGCTAACCTCACGAAACATTCAGTACTTC. Protein product: CASRLTSRNIQYF. The variable domain in full, with the rest retrieved from reference TRBV28 and TRBJ2-4, is DVKVTQSSRYLVKRTGEKVFLECVQDMDHENMFWYRQDPGLGLRLIYFSYDVKMKEKGDIPEGYSVSREKKERFSLILESASTNQTSMYLCASRLTSRNIQYFGAGTRLSVL.

At least ten counts were recorded for this clonotype. The chain combines TRBV20-1 with TRBJ2-4; possible D gene TRBD1, 5 bases. CDR1 DFQATT and CDR2 SNEGSKA come from the germline V gene (reference sequence). The V end lost 3 bases, the J end lost 3 bases, and 24 bases lay between the germline ends. CDR3 length equals 18 residues. The CDR3, as DNA: TGCAGTGCTAGTAGGGGTCTACTCTCGGTAGAAGGCAAAAACATTCAGTACTTC. Residues: CSASRGLLSVEGKNIQYF.

The table lists this clonotype with a few counts. The chain couples TRBV5-1 to TRBJ1-2; maybe TRBD1 (6 bases). Trimming cost V 1 base and J 8 bases, with 15 bases left between them. The germline CDR1 and CDR2 sequences are SGHRS and YFSETQ. CDR3 length equals 14 residues. CDR3 protein: CASSLLLAGEGYTF. The CDR3 coding sequence is TGCGCCAGCAGCTTGCTTTTAGCAGGGGAAGGCTACACCTTC.

This clonotype has just one count. This clone may be a read error of a much larger clone one base away. The chain is built from TRBV10-3 and TRBJ1-2, with D possibly TRBD1 on 5 matching bases. The CDR3 length is 15 residues. Germline loops: CDR1 ENHRY, CDR2 SYGVKD. The CDR3 region is CAISDPRAVNYDYTF. For the CDR3, the DNA is TGTGCCATCAGTGATCCCAGGGCAGTAAACTATGACTACACCTTC.

J is TRBJ1-3 and V is TRBV12-3 or TRBV12-4; TRBD1 aligns across 8 bases. CDR3 length: 16 amino acids. The J segment lost 3 bases and the V segment lost 6 bases, leaving 10 bases of the junction unmatched. For the CDR3, the DNA is TGTGCCAGCAGCCCAGACAGGGGAGCTATTGGAAACACCATATATTTT. This translates into CASSPDRGAIGNTIYF.

Only a few counts were recorded for this clonotype. The chain employs TRBV27 and TRBJ1-5; no clear D. Trimming cost V 0 bases and J 4 bases, with 13 bases left between them. The length of the CDR3 is 16 residues. CDR1 and CDR2 from the germline V gene are MNHEY and SMNVEV (reference sequence). CDR3 DNA: TGTGCCAGCAGTTTATCATTTGCCAGACGTAATCAGCCCCAGCATTTT. It codes for CASSLSFARRNQPQHF.

This chain links TRBV11-2 with TRBJ1-1; TRBD1 is a possible D gene (5 bases). CDR3 length: 13 residues. V was trimmed by 4 bases and J by 4 bases, leaving 10 bases between them. The germline gives CDR1 SGHAT, CDR2 FQNNGV. The CDR3 DNA is TGTGCCAGCAGCTGGGGGACTAGCACTGAAGCTTTCTTT. Encoded protein: CASSWGTSTEAFF.

This clonotype has a handful of counts. The gene calls are TRBV4-1 and TRBJ1-1, with D uncertain. The CDR3 has 13 amino acids. The V end lost 1 base, the J end lost 4 bases, and 7 bases lay between the germline ends. Per the germline V gene, CDR1 is MGHRA and CDR2 is YSYEKL. CDR3 bases: TGCGCCAGCAGCCAAGTGGGTACCACTGAAGCTTTCTTT. Residues: CASSQVGTTEAFF.

This clonotype showed up just a few times. This chain links TRBV11-3 with TRBJ1-1; D gene unclear. Germline-derived CDR1 and CDR2 are SGHNT and YENEEA. With 7 bases removed from V and 1 base from J, the gap between germline ends came to 10 bases. This CDR3 region has 13 residues. For the CDR3, the DNA is TGTGCCAGCAACCGCTATACGAACACTGAAGCTTTCTTT. Protein: CASNRYTNTEAFF.

Ten or more counts support this clonotype. The chain employs TRBV3-1 and TRBJ1-2; D is perhaps TRBD1 (5 bases). Trimming took 4 bases from V and 4 from J, leaving 10 bases between them. Germline values: CDR1 LGHDT, CDR2 YNNKEL (reference sequence). The CDR3 is made up of 13 amino acids. The CDR3 DNA reads as TGTGCCAGCAGCCGGGGGACCCGCTATGGCTACACCTTC. Translation gives CASSRGTRYGYTF.

This clonotype was picked up a small number of times. The chain is built from TRBV6-2 or TRBV6-3 and TRBJ1-1, with a weak D call TRBD1 (5 bases). V was trimmed by 6 bases and J by 4 bases, leaving 15 bases between them. The germline gives CDR1 MNHEY, CDR2 SVGEGT. This CDR3 spans 14 amino acids. The CDR3 region is CASRLGMGGTEAFF. CDR3 DNA sequence: TGTGCCAGCAGATTAGGGATGGGGGGCACTGAAGCTTTCTTT.

In this sample, this clonotype turned up many times. V is TRBV20-1 and J is TRBJ2-3, with D perhaps matching TRBD2 (5 bases). The CDR3 is 14 residues long. CDR1 is DFQATT and CDR2 is SNEGSKA in the germline V gene (reference sequence). V was trimmed by 3 bases and J by 2 bases, leaving 12 bases between them. Here the CDR3 reads CSASNSGHTDTQYF. DNA for the CDR3: TGCAGTGCTAGTAACAGCGGTCACACAGATACGCAGTATTTT.

This clonotype appeared many times. The V call is TRBV18, the J call TRBJ1-5; 12 bases match TRBD1. This CDR3 spans 15 amino acids. Trimming removed 6 bases from V and 5 bases from J; junction bases left unmatched: 5. From germline, CDR1 is KGHSH and CDR2 LQKENI. This chain's CDR3 is CASSPGTGGDQPQHF. The CDR3 bases are TGTGCCAGCTCGCCCGGGACAGGGGGCGATCAGCCCCAGCATTTT.

V gene TRBV18 combines with J gene TRBJ2-1, with D tentatively TRBD1 or TRBD2 (5 bases each). With 0 bases removed from V and 5 bases from J, the gap between germline ends came to 8 bases. The CDR3 length is 14 residues. Germline V CDR1 and CDR2: KGHSH, LQKENI. As DNA, the CDR3 is TGTGCCAGCTCACCACCCCAGGGAGACAATGAGCAGTTCTTC. Translation: CASSPPQGDNEQFF.

At least ten counts were recorded for this clonotype. V and J are TRBV18 and TRBJ1-1, with D uncertain. The CDR3 totals 15 residues. Germline V gene lookup returns CDR1 KGHSH and CDR2 LQKENI. Trimming removed 1 base at V and 0 bases at J, with 9 bases between. CDR3 coding DNA: TGTGCCAGCTCACCACGTACAAACATGAACACTGAAGCTTTCTTT. Encoded protein: CASSPRTNMNTEAFF.

The chain recombines TRBV6-2 or TRBV6-3 with TRBJ1-5; D possibly corresponds to TRBD1 (6 bases). Germline-derived CDR1 and CDR2 are MNHEY and SVGEGT. This CDR3 is built from 18 residues. V dropped 2 bases and J dropped 0 bases, with 17 bases sitting between them. The CDR3 DNA is TGTGCCAGCAGTTACCGCCGGGGGACAAGCTATAGCAATCAGCCCCAGCATTTT. Its protein is CASSYRRGTSYSNQPQHF.

The chain joins TRBV29-1 to TRBJ2-7, with D perhaps TRBD1 (5 bases). The CDR3 is 12 residues long. The germline CDR1 and CDR2 sequences are SQVTM and ANQGSEA. V lost 4 bases, J lost 2 bases, and 9 bases lay in between. CDR3 nucleotides: TGCAGCGTTGGACAGAGGACCTACGAGCAGTACTTC. It is translated as CSVGQRTYEQYF.

At least ten counts were recorded for this clonotype. CDR3 nucleotides: TGCAGTGCTTTACTAGGGGGAAGGGGCAATGAGCAGTTCTTC. It codes for CSALLGGRGNEQFF. This chain connects TRBV20-1 to TRBJ2-1, with a possible D match to TRBD1 (6 bases). Germline V gene data show CDR1 as DFQATT and CDR2 as SNEGSKA (reference sequence). The CDR3 runs to 14 residues. Trimming cost V 5 bases and J 6 bases, with 17 bases left between them.

The rearrangement joins TRBV28 to TRBJ1-1; D gene uncertain. Germline values: CDR1 MDHEN, CDR2 SYDVKM. Trimming left V 6 bases short and J 0 bases short, with 14 bases between. CDR3 size: 15 residues. This CDR3 is CASRTPRQLNTEAFF. The CDR3 region has the DNA TGTGCCAGCAGAACCCCCAGGCAGTTGAACACTGAAGCTTTCTTT. The whole variable domain, filled in from reference TRBV28 and TRBJ1-1, reads DVKVTQSSRYLVKRTGEKVFLECVQDMDHENMFWYRQDPGLGLRLIYFSYDVKMKEKGDIPEGYSVSREKKERFSLILESASTNQTSMYLCASRTPRQLNTEAFFGQGTRLTVV.

This clonotype has ten or more counts. The chain recombines TRBV5-1 with TRBJ2-7, with 8 bases aligning to TRBD2. The CDR3 extends over 15 amino acids. Germline trimming cut 5 bases from V and 4 bases from J; bases unmatched to any gene: 11. Per germline, CDR1 SGHRS and CDR2 YFSETQ. CDR3 DNA sequence: TGCGCCAGCAGTCGCAGCGGGACTAGAGGGTACGAGCAGTACTTC. Its translation: CASSRSGTRGYEQYF.

Ten or more counts support this clonotype. The genes are TRBV6-1 and TRBJ1-2; 7 bases align to TRBD1. Per germline, CDR1 MNHNS and CDR2 SASEGT. V shed 6 bases and J 4 bases; nucleotides not matched to a gene: 8. This CDR3 region has 14 residues. The CDR3 sequence is CASSVEGAGYGYTF. In nucleotides, the CDR3 is TGTGCCAGCAGCGTCGAGGGGGCCGGCTATGGCTACACCTTC.

This clonotype showed up many times. CDR3 sequence (DNA): TGTGCCAGCAGCCAAGGAACTTCCTACGAGCAGTACTTC. Its translation: CASSQGTSYEQYF. The genes are TRBV3-1 and TRBJ2-7; no clear D gene. The germline gives CDR1 LGHDT, CDR2 YNNKEL (reference sequence). With 1 base removed from V and 1 base from J, the gap between germline ends came to 5 bases. This CDR3 is 13 amino acids long.

The sample holds many counts of this clonotype. The chain has TRBV2 and TRBJ2-3, with 7 nucleotides matching TRBD2. Germline assignment: CDR1 SNHLY and CDR2 FYNNEI. This CDR3 is 17 amino acids long. The trim removed 0 bases at V and 4 bases at J, leaving 10 bases unmatched. In DNA, the CDR3 is TGTGCCAGCAGTGAAGCCCCCCCAGCGGGGAGTGCAGATACGCAGTATTTT. This translates into CASSEAPPAGSADTQYF.

This clonotype was recorded at least ten times. CDR3 coding DNA: TGTGCCTGCTTGGACAGTAGCCAAGAGACCCAGTACTTC. The encoded protein is CACLDSSQETQYF. This sequence joins TRBV30 and TRBJ2-5; D is possibly TRBD1 (6 bases). Trimming cost V 6 bases and J 1 base, with 12 bases left between them. From germline, CDR1 is GTSNPN and CDR2 SVGIG (reference sequence). The CDR3 covers 13 residues.

This clonotype appeared many times. The V and J genes are TRBV28 and TRBJ1-6, with D possibly matching TRBD1 (6 bases). The germline V gene encodes CDR1 MDHEN and CDR2 SYDVKM. This CDR3 is 13 amino acids long. V was shortened by 6 bases and J by 6 bases, with 9 bases between the two germline ends. As DNA, the CDR3 is TGTGCCAGCAGGGACAGTGCTAATTCACCCCTCCACTTT. Protein sequence: CASRDSANSPLHF.

This clonotype was observed a few times. J is TRBJ1-6 and V is TRBV5-6; D remains ambiguous. In germline, CDR1 is SGHDT, CDR2 YYEEEE. V lost 2 bases and J 11 bases, leaving 17 bases between the germline ends. The CDR3 length is 15 residues. CDR3 protein: CASSFVADSWTPLHF. The CDR3 DNA sequence: TGTGCCAGCAGCTTCGTCGCGGACTCCTGGACACCCCTCCACTTT. Using reference TRBV5-6 and TRBJ1-6 for the parts outside the CDR3, the full variable domain is DAGVTQSPTHLIKTRGQQVTLRCSPKSGHDTVSWYQQALGQGPQFIFQYYEEEERQRGNFPDRFSGHQFPNYSSELNVNALLLGDSALYLCASSFVADSWTPLHFGNGTRLTVT.